This T cell receptor beta chain is drawn from a study of identifying expanded T cells in peripheral blood. Assay used: immunoSEQ multiplex PCR; TCRdb lists only in-frame clones, some missing. The sample records around 85,000 clones, 70% to 90% being singletons. For this clone: What it binds is unknown.

From germline, CDR1 is MNHNY and CDR2 SVGAGI (reference sequence). CDR3 length: 11 amino acids. V was shortened by 5 bases and J by 4 bases, with 3 bases between the two germline ends. Study-wide results and caveats: Across healthy donors, higher total template counts meant significantly greater approximately 2-week count variance. Technical replicates showed roughly 1.2 changed clones; around 2 weeks roughly 15; four weeks 19.

This chain links TRBV6-6 with TRBJ1-5; D not resolved. Specimen: blood. The sequence was collected from a person aged 18-70 years in good health. The CDR3 here is CASSHNQPQHF. The CDR3 DNA sequence: TGTGCCAGCAGTCATAATCAGCCCCAGCATTTT.